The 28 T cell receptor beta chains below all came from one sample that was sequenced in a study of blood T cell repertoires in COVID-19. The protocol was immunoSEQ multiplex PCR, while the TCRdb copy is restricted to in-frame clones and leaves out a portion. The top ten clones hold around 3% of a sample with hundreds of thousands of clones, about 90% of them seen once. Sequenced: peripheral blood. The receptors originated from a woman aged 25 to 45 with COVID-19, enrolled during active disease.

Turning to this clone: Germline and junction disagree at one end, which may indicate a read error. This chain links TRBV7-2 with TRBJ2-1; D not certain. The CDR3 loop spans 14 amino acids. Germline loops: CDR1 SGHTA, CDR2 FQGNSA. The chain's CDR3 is CASSLAHSSNEQFF. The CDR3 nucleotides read TGTGCCAGCAGCTTAGCGCACTCCTCCAATGAGCAGTTCTTC. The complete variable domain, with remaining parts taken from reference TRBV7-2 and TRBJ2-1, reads GAGVSQSPSNKVTEKGKDVELRCDPISGHTALYWYRQSLGQGLEFLIYFQGNSAPDKSGLPSDRFSAERTGGSVSTLTIQRTQQEDSAVYLCASSLAHSSNEQFFGPGTRLTVL.

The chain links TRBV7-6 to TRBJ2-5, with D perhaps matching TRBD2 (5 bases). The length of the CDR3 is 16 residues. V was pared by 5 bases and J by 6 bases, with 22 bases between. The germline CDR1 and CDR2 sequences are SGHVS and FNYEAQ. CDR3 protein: CASSPRTGMAVQTQYF. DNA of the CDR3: TGTGCCAGCAGCCCTCGGACTGGTATGGCCGTACAGACCCAGTACTTC.

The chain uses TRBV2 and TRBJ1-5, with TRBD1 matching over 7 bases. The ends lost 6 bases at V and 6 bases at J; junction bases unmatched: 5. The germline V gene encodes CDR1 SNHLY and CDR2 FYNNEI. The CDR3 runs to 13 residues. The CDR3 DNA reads TGTGCCAGCAGCCCTACAGGGGTTCAGCCCCAGCATTTT. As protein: CASSPTGVQPQHF.

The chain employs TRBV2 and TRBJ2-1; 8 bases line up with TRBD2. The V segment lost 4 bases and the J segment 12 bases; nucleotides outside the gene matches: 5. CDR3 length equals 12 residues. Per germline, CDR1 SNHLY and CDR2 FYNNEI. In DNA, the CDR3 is TGTGCCAGCAGTGGTATAGCGGGGAGGCAGTTCTTC. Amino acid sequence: CASSGIAGRQFF.

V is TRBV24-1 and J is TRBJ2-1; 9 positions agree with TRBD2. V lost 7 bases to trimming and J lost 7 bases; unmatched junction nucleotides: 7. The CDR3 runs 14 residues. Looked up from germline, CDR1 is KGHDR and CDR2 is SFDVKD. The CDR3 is CATSSSSGTNEQFF. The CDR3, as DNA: TGTGCCACCAGCAGTTCTAGCGGGACTAATGAGCAGTTCTTC.

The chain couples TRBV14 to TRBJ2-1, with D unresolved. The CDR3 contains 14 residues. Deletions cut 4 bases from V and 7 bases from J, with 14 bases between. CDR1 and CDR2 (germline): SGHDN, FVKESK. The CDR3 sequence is CASSRPSQANEQFF. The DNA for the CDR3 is TGTGCCAGCAGCCGCCCCAGCCAGGCGAATGAGCAGTTCTTC.

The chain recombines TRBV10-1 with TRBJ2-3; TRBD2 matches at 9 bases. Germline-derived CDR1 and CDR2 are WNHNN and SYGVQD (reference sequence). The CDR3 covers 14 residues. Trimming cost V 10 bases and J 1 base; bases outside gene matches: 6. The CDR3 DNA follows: TGCGCCAATCGGCGGGAGGGCCGCACAGATACGCAGTATTTT. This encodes CANRREGRTDTQYF.

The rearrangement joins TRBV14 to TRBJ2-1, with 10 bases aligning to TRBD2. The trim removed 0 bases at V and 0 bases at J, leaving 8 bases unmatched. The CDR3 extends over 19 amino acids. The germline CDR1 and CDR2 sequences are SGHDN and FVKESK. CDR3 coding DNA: TGTGCCAGCAGCCAAGATCCTGGGACTAGCGTGAGCTCCTACAATGAGCAGTTCTTC. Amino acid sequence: CASSQDPGTSVSSYNEQFF.

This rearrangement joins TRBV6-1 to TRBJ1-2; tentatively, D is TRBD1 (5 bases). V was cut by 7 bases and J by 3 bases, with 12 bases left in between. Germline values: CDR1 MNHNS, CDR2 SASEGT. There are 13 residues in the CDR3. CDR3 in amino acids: CASTQWGDYGYTF. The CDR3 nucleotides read TGTGCCAGCACCCAATGGGGCGACTATGGCTACACCTTC.

CDR3 protein: CASSHGAGYSNQPQHF. The CDR3 bases are TGTGCCAGCAGCCATGGGGCGGGGTATAGCAATCAGCCCCAGCATTTT. The rearrangement links TRBV3-1 (or the pseudogene TRBV3-2) to TRBJ1-5, with TRBD1 as a possible D gene (5 bases). CDR3 length: 16 residues. Trimming cost V 3 bases and J 0 bases, with 12 bases left between them. Germline V lookup: CDR1 LGHDT, CDR2 YNNKEL (reference sequence).

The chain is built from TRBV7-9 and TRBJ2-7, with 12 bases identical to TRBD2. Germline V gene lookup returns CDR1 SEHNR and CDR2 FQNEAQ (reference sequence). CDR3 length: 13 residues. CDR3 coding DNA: TGTGCTAGCGGACTAGCGGGAACCTACGAGCAGTACGTC. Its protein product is CASGLAGTYEQYV.

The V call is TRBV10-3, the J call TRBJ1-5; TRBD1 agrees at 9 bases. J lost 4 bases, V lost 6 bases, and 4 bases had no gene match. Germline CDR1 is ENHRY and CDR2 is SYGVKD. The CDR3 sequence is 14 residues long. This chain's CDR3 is CAISPQGANQPQHF. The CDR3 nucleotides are TGTGCCATCAGCCCACAGGGGGCAAATCAGCCCCAGCATTTT.

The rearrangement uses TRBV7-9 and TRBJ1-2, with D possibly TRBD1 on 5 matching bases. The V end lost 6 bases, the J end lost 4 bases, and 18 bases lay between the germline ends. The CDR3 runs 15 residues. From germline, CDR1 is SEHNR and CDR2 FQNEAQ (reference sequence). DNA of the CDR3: TGTGCCAGCAGAAGAGGAACCGACAGTTCCTATGGCTACACCTTC. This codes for CASRRGTDSSYGYTF. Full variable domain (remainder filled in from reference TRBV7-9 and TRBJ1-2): DTGVSQNPRHKITKRGQNVTFRCDPISEHNRLYWYRQTLGQGPEFLTYFQNEAQLEKSRLLSDRFSAERPKGSFSTLEIQRTEQGDSAMYLCASRRGTDSSYGYTFGSGTRLTVV.

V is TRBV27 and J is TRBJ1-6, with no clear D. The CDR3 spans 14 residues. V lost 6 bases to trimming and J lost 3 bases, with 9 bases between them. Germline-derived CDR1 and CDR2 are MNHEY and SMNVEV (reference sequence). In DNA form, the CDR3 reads TGTGCCAGCAGGGGCGCGAGCTATAATTCACCCCTCCACTTT. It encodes CASRGASYNSPLHF.

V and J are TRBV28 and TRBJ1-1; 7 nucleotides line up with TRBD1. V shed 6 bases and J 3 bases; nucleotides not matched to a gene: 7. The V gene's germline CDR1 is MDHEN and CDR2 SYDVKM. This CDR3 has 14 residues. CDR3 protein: CASSWGQYYTEAFF. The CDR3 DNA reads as TGTGCCAGCAGCTGGGGACAGTACTACACTGAAGCTTTCTTT.

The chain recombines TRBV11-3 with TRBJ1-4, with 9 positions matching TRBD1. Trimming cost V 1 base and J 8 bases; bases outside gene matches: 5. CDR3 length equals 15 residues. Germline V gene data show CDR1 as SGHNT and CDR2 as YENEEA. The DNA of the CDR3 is TGTGCCAGCAGCTTAGGGACAGGGGCAAGCGAAAAACTGTTTTTT. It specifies CASSLGTGASEKLFF.

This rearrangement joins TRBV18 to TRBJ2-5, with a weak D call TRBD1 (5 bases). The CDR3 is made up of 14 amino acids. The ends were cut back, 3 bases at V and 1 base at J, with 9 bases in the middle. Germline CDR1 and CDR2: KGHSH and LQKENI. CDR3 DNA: TGTGCCAGCTCACCCCAGGGTATCCAAGAGACCCAGTACTTC. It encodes CASSPQGIQETQYF.

The CDR3 DNA sequence: TGTGCCAGCAGCCTTCAGGGACAGTTCGGAAACACCATATATTTT. This sequence encodes CASSLQGQFGNTIYF. The chain has TRBV11-3 and TRBJ1-3, with TRBD1 matching 7 bases. Germline CDR1 and CDR2: SGHNT and YENEEA. CDR3 length: 15 amino acids. V was clipped by 5 bases and J by 4 bases; unmatched bases: 8.

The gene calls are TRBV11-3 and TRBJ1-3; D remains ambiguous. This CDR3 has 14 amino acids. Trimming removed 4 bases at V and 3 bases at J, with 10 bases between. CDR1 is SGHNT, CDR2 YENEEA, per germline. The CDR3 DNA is TGTGCCAGCAGCTCGTCGGCGGGTGGAAACACCATATATTTT. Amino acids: CASSSSAGGNTIYF.

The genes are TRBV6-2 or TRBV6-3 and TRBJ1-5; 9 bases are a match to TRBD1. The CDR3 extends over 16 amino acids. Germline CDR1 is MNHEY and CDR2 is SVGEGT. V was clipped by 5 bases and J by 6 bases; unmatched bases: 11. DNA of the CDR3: TGTGCCAGCAGTCCGCCTGGACAGGGGTGGGTTCAGCCCCAGCATTTT. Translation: CASSPPGQGWVQPQHF.

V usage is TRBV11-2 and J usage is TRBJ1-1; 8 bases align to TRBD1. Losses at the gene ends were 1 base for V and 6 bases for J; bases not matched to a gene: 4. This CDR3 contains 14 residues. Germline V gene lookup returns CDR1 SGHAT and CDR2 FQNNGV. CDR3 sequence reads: CASSLATGVAEAFF. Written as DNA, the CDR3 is TGTGCCAGCAGCTTAGCGACAGGGGTCGCTGAAGCTTTCTTT.

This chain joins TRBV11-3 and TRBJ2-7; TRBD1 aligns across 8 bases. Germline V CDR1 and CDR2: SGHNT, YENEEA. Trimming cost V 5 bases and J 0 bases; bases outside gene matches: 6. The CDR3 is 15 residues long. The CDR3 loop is CASSPWTGPSYEQYF. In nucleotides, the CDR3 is TGTGCCAGCAGCCCGTGGACAGGGCCCTCCTACGAGCAGTACTTC.

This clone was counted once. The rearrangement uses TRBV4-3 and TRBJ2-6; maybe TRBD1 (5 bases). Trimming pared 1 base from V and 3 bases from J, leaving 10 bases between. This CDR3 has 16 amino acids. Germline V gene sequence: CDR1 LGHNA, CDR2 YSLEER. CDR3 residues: CASSQARADGANVLTF. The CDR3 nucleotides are TGCGCCAGCAGCCAAGCCAGGGCTGATGGGGCCAACGTCCTGACTTTC.

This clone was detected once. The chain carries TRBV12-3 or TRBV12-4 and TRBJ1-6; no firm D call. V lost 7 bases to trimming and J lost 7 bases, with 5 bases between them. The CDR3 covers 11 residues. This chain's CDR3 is CASTSNSPLHF. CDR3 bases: TGTGCCAGCACCTCGAATTCACCCCTCCACTTT.

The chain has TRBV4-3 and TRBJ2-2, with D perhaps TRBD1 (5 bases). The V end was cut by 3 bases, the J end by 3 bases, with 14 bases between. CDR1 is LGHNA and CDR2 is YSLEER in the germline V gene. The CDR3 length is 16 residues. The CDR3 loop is CASSQSGRGYTGELFF. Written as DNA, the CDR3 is TGCGCCAGCAGCCAGTCAGGGCGAGGATACACCGGGGAGCTGTTTTTT.

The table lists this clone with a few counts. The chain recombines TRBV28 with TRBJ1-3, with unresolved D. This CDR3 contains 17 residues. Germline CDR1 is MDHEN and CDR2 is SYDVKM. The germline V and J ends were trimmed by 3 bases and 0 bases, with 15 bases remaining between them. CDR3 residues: CASSFASFEVSGNTIYF. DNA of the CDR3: TGTGCCAGCAGTTTCGCAAGCTTCGAGGTCTCTGGAAACACCATATATTTT.

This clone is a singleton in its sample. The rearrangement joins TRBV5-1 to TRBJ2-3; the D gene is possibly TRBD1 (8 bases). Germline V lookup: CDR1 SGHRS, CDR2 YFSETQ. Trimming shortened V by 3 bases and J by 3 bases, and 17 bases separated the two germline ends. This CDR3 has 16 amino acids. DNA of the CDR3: TGCGCCAGCAGCTGGGAGGGGACAGGTGGGACAGATACGCAGTATTTT. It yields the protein CASSWEGTGGTDTQYF.

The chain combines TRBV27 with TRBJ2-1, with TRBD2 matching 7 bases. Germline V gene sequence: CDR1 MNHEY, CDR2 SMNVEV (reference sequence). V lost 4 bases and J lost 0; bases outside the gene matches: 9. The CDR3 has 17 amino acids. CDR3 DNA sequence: TGTGCCAGCAGTTCCCGGGGAGGGAGGGCCTCCTACAATGAGCAGTTCTTC. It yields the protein CASSSRGGRASYNEQFF.